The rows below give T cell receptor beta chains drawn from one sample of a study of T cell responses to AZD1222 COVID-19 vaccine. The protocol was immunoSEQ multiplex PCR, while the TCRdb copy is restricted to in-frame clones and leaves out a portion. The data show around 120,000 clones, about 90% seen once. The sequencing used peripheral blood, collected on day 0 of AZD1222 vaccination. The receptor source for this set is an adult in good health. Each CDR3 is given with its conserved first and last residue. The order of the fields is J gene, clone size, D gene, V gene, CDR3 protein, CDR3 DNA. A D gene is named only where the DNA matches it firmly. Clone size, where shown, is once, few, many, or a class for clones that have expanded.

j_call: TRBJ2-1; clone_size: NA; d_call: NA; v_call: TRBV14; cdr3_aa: CASSQYNEQFF; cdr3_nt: TGTGCCAGCAGCCAGTACAATGAGCAGTTCTTC
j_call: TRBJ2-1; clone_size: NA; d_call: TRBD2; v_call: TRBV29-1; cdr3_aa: CSVEQTSGGSSYNEQFF; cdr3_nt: TGCAGCGTTGAACAGACTAGCGGGGGTAGCTCCTACAATGAGCAGTTCTTC
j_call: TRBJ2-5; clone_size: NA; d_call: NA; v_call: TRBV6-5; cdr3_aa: CASRGSQETQYF; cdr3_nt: TGTGCCAGTCGGGGATCCCAAGAGACCCAGTACTTC
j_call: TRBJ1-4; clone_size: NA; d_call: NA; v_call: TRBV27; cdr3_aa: CASSLIGTNEKLFF; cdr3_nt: TGTGCCAGCAGTTTAATTGGAACTAATGAAAAACTGTTTTTT
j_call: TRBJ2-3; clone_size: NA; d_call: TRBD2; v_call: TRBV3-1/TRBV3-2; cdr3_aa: CASSQGLAGGTDTQYF; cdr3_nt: TGTGCCAGCAGCCAAGGGCTAGCGGGAGGAACAGATACGCAGTATTTT
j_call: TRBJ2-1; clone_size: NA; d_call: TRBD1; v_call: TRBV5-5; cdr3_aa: CASSSRGQSSYNEQFF; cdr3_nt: TGTGCCAGCAGCTCCCGGGGACAGAGCTCCTACAATGAGCAGTTCTTC
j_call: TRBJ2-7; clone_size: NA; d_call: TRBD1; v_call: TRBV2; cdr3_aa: CASRTGTVTRKLSYEQYF; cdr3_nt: TGTGCCAGCAGGACCGGGACAGTTACGCGGAAGTTATCCTACGAGCAGTACTTC
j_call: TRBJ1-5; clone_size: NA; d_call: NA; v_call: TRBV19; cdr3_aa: CASSIVAANQPQHF; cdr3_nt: TGTGCCAGTAGTATAGTAGCAGCTAATCAGCCCCAGCATTTT
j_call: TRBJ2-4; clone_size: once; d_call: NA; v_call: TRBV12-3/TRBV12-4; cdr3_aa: CASSSGEQHIQYF; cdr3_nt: TGTGCCAGCAGTTCTGGAGAACAACACATTCAGTACTTC
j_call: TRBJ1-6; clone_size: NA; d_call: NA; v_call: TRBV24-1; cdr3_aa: CATSGRAGYNSPLHF; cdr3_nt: TGTGCCACCAGTGGGCGAGCAGGCTATAATTCACCCCTCCACTTT
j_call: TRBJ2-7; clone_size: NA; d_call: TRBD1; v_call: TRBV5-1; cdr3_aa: CASSVGTGATYEQYF; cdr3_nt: TGCGCCAGCAGCGTAGGGACAGGGGCGACCTACGAGCAGTACTTC
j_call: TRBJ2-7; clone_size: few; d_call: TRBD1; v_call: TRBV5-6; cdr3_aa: CASSLATGVHEQYF; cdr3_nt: TGTGCCAGCAGCTTGGCTACAGGGGTCCACGAGCAGTACTTC
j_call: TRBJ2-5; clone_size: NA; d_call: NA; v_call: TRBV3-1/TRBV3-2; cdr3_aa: CASSRPGRTGETQYF; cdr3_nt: TGTGCCAGCAGCCGACCCGGACGAACCGGAGAGACCCAGTACTTC
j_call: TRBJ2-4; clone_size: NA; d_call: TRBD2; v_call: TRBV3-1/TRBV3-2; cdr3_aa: CASSQELAGGKKNIQYF; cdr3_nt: TGTGCCAGCAGCCAAGAATTAGCGGGGGGTAAGAAAAACATTCAGTACTTC
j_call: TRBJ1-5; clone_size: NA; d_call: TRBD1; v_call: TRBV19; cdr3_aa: CASRQGRVSGNQPQHF; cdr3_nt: TGTGCCTCAAGACAGGGGAGAGTTAGCGGAAATCAGCCCCAGCATTTT
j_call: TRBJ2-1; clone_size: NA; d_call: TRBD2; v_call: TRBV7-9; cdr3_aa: CASSSPGGAYNEQFF; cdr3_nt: TGTGCCAGCAGCTCCCCGGGGGGAGCTTACAATGAGCAGTTCTTC
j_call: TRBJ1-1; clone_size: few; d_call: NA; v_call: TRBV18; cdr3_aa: CASSLRVNTEAFF; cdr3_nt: TGTGCCAGCTCCCTGAGAGTGAACACTGAAGCTTTCTTT
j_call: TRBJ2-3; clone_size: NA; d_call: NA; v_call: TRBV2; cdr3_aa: CASSKRDSTDTQYF; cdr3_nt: TGTGCCAGCAGTAAACGGGACTCAACAGATACGCAGTATTTT
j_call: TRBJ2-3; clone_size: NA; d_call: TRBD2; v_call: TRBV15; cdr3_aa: CATSRIRGGADTQYF; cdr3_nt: TGTGCCACCAGCAGAATCCGCGGGGGGGCAGATACGCAGTATTTT
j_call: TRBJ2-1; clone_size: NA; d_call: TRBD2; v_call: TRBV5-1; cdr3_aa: CASNLLSGGGVLSNEQFF; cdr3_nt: TGCGCCAGCAACCTTCTCTCCGGCGGGGGGGTTCTCAGCAATGAGCAGTTCTTC
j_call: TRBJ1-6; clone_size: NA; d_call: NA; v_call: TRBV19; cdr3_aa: CASNDRNSPLHF; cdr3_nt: TGTGCCAGTAACGACAGGAATTCACCCCTCCACTTT
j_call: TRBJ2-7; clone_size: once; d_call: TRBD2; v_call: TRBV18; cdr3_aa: CASSAATSGIYEQYF; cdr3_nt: TGTGCCAGCTCAGCGGCTACTAGCGGGATCTACGAGCAGTACTTC
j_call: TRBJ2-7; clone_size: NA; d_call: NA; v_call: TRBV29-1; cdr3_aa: CSVAVRGFDEQYF; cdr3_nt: TGCAGCGTGGCCGTTCGGGGGTTTGACGAGCAGTACTTC
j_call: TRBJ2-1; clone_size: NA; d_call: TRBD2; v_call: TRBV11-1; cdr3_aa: CASSTQAGVKHNEQFF; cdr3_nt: TGTGCCAGCAGCACCCAAGCGGGGGTAAAGCACAATGAGCAGTTCTTC
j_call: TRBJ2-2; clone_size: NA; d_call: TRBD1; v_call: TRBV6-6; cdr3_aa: CASWDRKNTGELFF; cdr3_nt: TGTGCCAGTTGGGACAGGAAGAACACCGGGGAGCTGTTTTTT
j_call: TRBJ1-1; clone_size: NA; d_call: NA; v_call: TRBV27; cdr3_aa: CASSFSRAGSAEAFF; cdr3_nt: TGTGCCAGCAGTTTTTCCCGGGCAGGGAGCGCTGAAGCTTTCTTT
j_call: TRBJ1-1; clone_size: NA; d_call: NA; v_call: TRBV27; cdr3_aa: CASSTLQSGAFF; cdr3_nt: TGTGCCAGCAGTACACTACAGAGCGGAGCTTTCTTT
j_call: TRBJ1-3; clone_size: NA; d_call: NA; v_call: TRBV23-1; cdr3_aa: CASSLDWSGNTIYF; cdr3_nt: TGCGCCAGCAGTCTGGACTGGTCTGGAAACACCATATATTTT
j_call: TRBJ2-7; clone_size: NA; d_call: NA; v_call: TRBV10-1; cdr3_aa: CASRGETPSEQYF; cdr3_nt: TGCGCCAGCAGGGGGGAAACCCCCTCCGAGCAGTACTTC
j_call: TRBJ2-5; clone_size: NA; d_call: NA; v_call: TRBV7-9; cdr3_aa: CASRPNGTGETQYF; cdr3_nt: TGTGCCAGCAGGCCGAACGGGACGGGAGAGACCCAGTACTTC
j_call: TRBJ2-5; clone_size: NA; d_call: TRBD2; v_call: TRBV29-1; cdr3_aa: CSFARGEETQYF; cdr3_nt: TGCAGCTTCGCCCGGGGGGAAGAGACCCAGTACTTC
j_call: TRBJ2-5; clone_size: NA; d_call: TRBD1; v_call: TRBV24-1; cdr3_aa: CATHPRDSQETQYF; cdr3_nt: TGTGCCACACATCCCCGGGACAGCCAAGAGACCCAGTACTTC
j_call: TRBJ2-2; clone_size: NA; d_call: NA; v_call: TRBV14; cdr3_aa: CASSLRRPGELFF; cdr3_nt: TGTGCCAGCAGCCTTCGGCGGCCCGGGGAGCTGTTTTTT
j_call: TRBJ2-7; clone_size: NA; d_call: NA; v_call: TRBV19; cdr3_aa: CASSLDVSFYEQYF; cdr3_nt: TGTGCCAGTAGCCTCGACGTGTCCTTCTACGAGCAGTACTTC
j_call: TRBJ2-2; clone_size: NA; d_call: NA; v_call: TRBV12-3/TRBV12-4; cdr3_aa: CASSFGGELFF; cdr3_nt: TGTGCCAGCAGTTTTGGCGGGGAGCTGTTTTTT
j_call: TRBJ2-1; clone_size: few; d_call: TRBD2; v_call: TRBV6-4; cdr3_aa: CASSDTSGGANEQFF; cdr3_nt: TGTGCCAGCAGTGACACTAGCGGGGGGGCCAATGAGCAGTTCTTC
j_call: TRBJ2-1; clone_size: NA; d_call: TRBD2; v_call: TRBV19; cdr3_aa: CASKPSGSYEQFF; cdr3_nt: TGTGCCAGTAAGCCTAGCGGGAGTTATGAGCAGTTCTTC
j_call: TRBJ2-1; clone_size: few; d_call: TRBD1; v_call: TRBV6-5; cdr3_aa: CASSIGTGGVFF; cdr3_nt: TGTGCCAGCAGTATCGGGACAGGGGGCGTGTTCTTC
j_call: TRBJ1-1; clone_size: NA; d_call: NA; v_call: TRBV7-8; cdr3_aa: CASSHIWDTEAFF; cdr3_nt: TGTGCCAGCAGCCATATCTGGGACACTGAAGCTTTCTTT
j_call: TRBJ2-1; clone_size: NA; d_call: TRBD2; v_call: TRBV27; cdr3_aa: CASSLGTSGRSEQFF; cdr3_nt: TGTGCCAGCAGTTTAGGGACTAGCGGGAGATCTGAGCAGTTCTTC
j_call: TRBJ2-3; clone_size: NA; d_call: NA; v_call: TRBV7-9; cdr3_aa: CASSPPGGPGDTQYF; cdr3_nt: TGTGCCAGCAGCCCCCCCGGGGGCCCTGGGGATACGCAGTATTTT
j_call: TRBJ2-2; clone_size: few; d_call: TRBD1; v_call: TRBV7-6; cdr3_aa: CASSLLSLTGVNTGELFF; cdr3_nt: TGTGCCAGCAGCTTATTGTCGTTGACAGGGGTGAACACCGGGGAGCTGTTTTTT
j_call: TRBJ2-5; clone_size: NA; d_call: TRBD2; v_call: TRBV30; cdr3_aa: CAWSRVAGLKETQYF; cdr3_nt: TGTGCCTGGAGTAGGGTAGCGGGGTTGAAAGAGACCCAGTACTTC
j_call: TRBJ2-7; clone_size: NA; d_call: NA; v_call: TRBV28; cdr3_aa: CASSLAGEDEQYF; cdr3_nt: TGTGCCAGCAGTTTAGCAGGGGAGGACGAGCAGTACTTC
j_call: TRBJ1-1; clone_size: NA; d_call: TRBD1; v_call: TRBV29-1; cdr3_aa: CSATQGAGGTEAFF; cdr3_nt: TGCAGCGCTACACAGGGGGCAGGGGGCACTGAAGCTTTCTTT
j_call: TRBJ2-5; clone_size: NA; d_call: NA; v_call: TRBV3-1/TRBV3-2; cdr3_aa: CASSYRGGETQYF; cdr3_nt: TGTGCCAGCAGCTACAGAGGGGGAGAGACCCAGTACTTC
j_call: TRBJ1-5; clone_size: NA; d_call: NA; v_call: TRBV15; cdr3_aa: CATRTVNQPQHF; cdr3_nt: TGTGCCACCCGGACGGTAAATCAGCCCCAGCATTTT
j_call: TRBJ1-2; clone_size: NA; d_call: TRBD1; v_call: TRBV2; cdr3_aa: CASSAGQGARDGYTF; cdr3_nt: TGTGCCAGCAGCGCCGGACAGGGGGCGCGGGATGGCTACACCTTC
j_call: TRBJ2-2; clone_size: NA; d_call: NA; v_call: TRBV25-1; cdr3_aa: CASSERGGELFF; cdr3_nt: TGTGCCAGCAGTGAGCGTGGCGGGGAGCTGTTTTTT